A single sample is the source of the 12 T cell receptor beta chains below, sequenced in a study of blood T cell repertoires in COVID-19. Libraries were prepared by immunoSEQ multiplex PCR; TCRdb keeps only in-frame clonotypes and omits some of them. The sample holds approximately 150,000 clones, about 88% seen once. Sequencing was carried out using peripheral blood. Receptors were obtained from a human donor with COVID-19, enrolled during active disease. The donor label of this sample is uncertain.

V gene TRBV4-1 combines with J gene TRBJ2-7; 11 positions agree with TRBD2. The CDR3 contains 17 residues. Germline lookup yields CDR1 MGHRA and CDR2 YSYEKL. J was trimmed by 2 bases and V by 1 base; bases with no gene match: 7. The CDR3 DNA reads TGCGCCAGCAGCCAAGTGGCTAGCGGGGGGCTAACCTACGAGCAGTACTTC. This encodes CASSQVASGGLTYEQYF.

The chain is built from TRBV6-5 and TRBJ1-1; D may be TRBD1 (6 bases). The V end lost 0 bases, the J end lost 5 bases, and 16 bases lay between the germline ends. The CDR3 consists of 16 residues. Looked up from germline, CDR1 is MNHEY and CDR2 is SVGAGI. This chain's CDR3 is CASSYSILAGQTEAFF. The DNA of the CDR3 is TGTGCCAGCAGTTACTCGATTCTTGCAGGACAGACTGAAGCTTTCTTT.

This chain joins TRBV10-3 and TRBJ2-2; D unresolved. Germline lookup yields CDR1 ENHRY and CDR2 SYGVKD. The ends were cut back, 5 bases at V and 6 bases at J, with 7 bases in the middle. CDR3 size: 12 residues. The CDR3 DNA sequence: TGTGCCATCAGTCCTAATTCCGGGGAGCTGTTTTTT. It is translated as CAISPNSGELFF.

The J gene is TRBJ1-5, the V gene TRBV11-2, with D perhaps matching TRBD1 (5 bases). The CDR3 is 13 amino acids. CDR1 and CDR2 (germline): SGHAT, FQNNGV. The ends were cut back, 4 bases at V and 4 bases at J, with 8 bases in the middle. The CDR3 loop is CASSSGLNQPQHF. The CDR3 coding sequence is TGTGCCAGCAGCTCGGGACTAAATCAGCCCCAGCATTTT.

The chain joins TRBV12-5 to TRBJ1-5, with 7 bases aligning to TRBD1. Trimming cost V 9 bases and J 0 bases; bases outside gene matches: 17. This CDR3 region has 18 residues. Germline CDR1 is LGHNT and CDR2 is FRNRAP. The CDR3: CASALNPDRTFSNQPQHF. In DNA, the CDR3 is TGTGCTAGCGCTCTCAACCCGGACAGGACTTTTAGCAATCAGCCCCAGCATTTT.

The V gene is TRBV5-4, the J gene TRBJ1-1; TRBD1 might be the D (5 bases). The length of the CDR3 is 14 residues. V lost 2 bases to trimming and J lost 1 base, with 9 bases between them. Germline CDR1 SGHNT, CDR2 YYREEE (reference sequence). CDR3 nucleotides: TGTGCCAGCAGCTTCGACAGCTCGAACACTGAAGCTTTCTTT. It encodes CASSFDSSNTEAFF. Full variable domain (outside the CDR3, taken from reference TRBV5-4 and TRBJ1-1): ETGVTQSPTHLIKTRGQQVTLRCSSQSGHNTVSWYQQALGQGPQFIFQYYREEENGRGNFPPRFSGLQFPNYSSELNVNALELDDSALYLCASSFDSSNTEAFFGQGTRLTVV.

The rearrangement uses TRBV5-1 and TRBJ1-2, with 7 bases aligning to TRBD1. Germline V gives CDR1 SGHRS, CDR2 YFSETQ. The CDR3 runs to 12 residues. The junction had 2 bases not matched to a gene; V was cut back by 5 bases and J by 4 bases. The CDR3 DNA sequence: TGCGCCAGCAGTCAGGGGGGCTATGGCTACACCTTC. It specifies CASSQGGYGYTF.

Regarding this clone: The same CDR3 is also encoded by other DNA sequences in this sample. The chain recombines TRBV9 with TRBJ1-5; the match to TRBD1 covers 10 bases. V was pared by 3 bases and J by 3 bases, with 6 bases of the junction left unmatched. The length of the CDR3 is 16 residues. The V gene's germline CDR1 is SGDLS and CDR2 YYNGEE. CDR3 DNA sequence: TGTGCCAGCAGCGACGGGACAGGGGTCCCCAATCAGCCCCAGCATTTT. It codes for CASSDGTGVPNQPQHF.

This chain connects TRBV6-1 to TRBJ1-5, with 10 positions matching TRBD1. The CDR3 spans 13 residues. Looked up from germline, CDR1 is MNHNS and CDR2 is SASEGT. The ends lost 6 bases at V and 7 bases at J; junction bases unmatched: 3. CDR3 nucleotide sequence: TGTGCCAGCAGATGGACAGGGGGACAGCCCCAGCATTTT. Translated, it gives CASRWTGGQPQHF.

The CDR3 spells CASSFLGLAGGETQYF. The DNA of the CDR3 is TGTGCCAGCAGCTTTCTAGGACTAGCGGGGGGGGAGACCCAGTACTTC. The chain carries TRBV5-4 and TRBJ2-5, with 15 bases matching TRBD2. Germline-derived CDR1 and CDR2 are SGHNT and YYREEE (reference sequence). The CDR3 contains 16 residues. J gave up 5 bases and V 2 bases, and 4 bases lay outside the gene matches.

V and J are TRBV2 and TRBJ1-1, with D possibly being TRBD1 (6 bases). Trimming pared 10 bases from V and 2 bases from J, leaving 14 bases between. Looked up from germline, CDR1 is SNHLY and CDR2 is FYNNEI. The CDR3 is made up of 13 amino acids. The CDR3 reads CATHRDTNTEAFF. CDR3 nucleotide sequence: TGTGCCACTCACCGGGACACTAACACTGAAGCTTTCTTT.

The rearrangement joins TRBV27 to TRBJ2-1; D unresolved. This CDR3 is built from 15 residues. CDR1 is MNHEY, CDR2 SMNVEV, per germline (reference sequence). Between the trimmed V and J ends, which lost 3 bases and 5 bases, there was a span of 14 bases. The CDR3 DNA is TGTGCCAGCAGTTTCCCGCGCGGCAGAAACAATGAGCAGTTCTTC. Translation gives CASSFPRGRNNEQFF.